This TCR beta chain is drawn from a study of blood T cell repertoires in COVID-19. Study context: PBMCs, B-cell-depleted T cells, or T cells provided the cDNA or gDNA that made up the material.

Per the original data handling: Researchers report that nucleated cell counts were estimated from reference gene primer amplification. Produced via immunoSEQ multiplex PCR; TCRdb's table is partial and in-frame only. From that table come the V and J calls and clone size; the DNA was used to work out D and trimming. The data show over 80,000 clones, nearly 90% seen once. The V gene end was trimmed by 6 bases and the J gene end by 1 base; junction bases not matched to a gene: 8. This CDR3 region has 18 residues. Germline CDR1 LNHDA, CDR2 SQIVND (reference sequence). Source material: peripheral blood. The chain is built from TRBV19 and TRBJ2-6, with 11 bases fitting TRBD2. The source is a man over 45 with acute or convalescent COVID-19. The CDR3 loop reads CASSASGGRASGANVLTF. The CDR3 bases are TGTGCCAGTAGCGCTAGCGGGGGGAGAGCTTCTGGGGCCAACGTCCTGACTTTC.